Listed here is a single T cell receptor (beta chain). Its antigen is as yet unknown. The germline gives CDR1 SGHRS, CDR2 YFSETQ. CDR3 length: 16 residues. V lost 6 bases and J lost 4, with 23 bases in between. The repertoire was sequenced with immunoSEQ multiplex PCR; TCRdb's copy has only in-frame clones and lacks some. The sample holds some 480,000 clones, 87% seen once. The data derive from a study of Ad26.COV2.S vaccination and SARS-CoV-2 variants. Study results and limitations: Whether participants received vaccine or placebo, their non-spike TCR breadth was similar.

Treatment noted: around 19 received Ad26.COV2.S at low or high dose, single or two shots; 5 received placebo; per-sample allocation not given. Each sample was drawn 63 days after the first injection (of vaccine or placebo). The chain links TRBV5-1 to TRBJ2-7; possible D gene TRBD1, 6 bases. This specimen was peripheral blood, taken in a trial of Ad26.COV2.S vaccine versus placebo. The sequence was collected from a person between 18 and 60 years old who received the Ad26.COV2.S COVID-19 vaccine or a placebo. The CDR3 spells CASTQSGQPNIYEQYF. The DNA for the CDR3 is TGCGCCAGCACTCAATCCGGACAGCCAAACATATACGAGCAGTACTTC.